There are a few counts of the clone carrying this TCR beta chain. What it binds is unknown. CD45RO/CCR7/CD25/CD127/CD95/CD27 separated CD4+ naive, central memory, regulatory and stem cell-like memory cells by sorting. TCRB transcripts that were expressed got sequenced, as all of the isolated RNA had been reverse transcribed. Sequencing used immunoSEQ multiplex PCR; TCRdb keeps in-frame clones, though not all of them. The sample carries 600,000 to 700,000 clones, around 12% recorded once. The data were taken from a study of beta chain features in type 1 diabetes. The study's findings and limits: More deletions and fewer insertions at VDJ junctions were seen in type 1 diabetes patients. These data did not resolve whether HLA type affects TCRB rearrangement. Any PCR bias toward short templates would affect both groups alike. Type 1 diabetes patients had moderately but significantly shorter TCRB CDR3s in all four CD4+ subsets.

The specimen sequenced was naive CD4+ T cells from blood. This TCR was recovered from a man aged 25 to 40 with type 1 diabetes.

CDR3 sequence: CASSYFLAGRNEQFF. The CDR3 DNA sequence: TGTGCCAGCAGTTACTTCCTAGCGGGGAGGAATGAGCAGTTCTTC. This chain uses TRBV6-5 with TRBJ2-1, with TRBD2 identical over 9 bases. J lost 7 bases, V lost 1 base, and 5 bases had no gene match. Germline CDR1 is MNHEY and CDR2 is SVGAGI. The CDR3 is 15 amino acids.